Ten or more counts support the clone carrying this T cell receptor (beta chain). From germline, CDR1 is SGDLS and CDR2 YYNGEE. This CDR3 comprises 13 residues. V lost 2 bases to trimming and J lost 7 bases, with 12 bases between them. In TCRdb, the 5' RACE reads were re-called with MiXCR into one record per CDR3 protein. The table lists roughly 520,000 distinct CDR3 sequences, about a fifth of them singletons. The source of the sample is a study of T cells after yellow fever vaccination. The source was PBMCs, collected approximately 22 days after the first yellow fever vaccination. The chain recombines TRBV9 with TRBJ1-2; a weak D match, TRBD1 (5 bases). This clonotype was sampled from a man aged 18 to 29 who received the YFV17D yellow fever vaccine. CDR3 coding DNA: TGTGCCAGCAGCGTGGACGGGGGGGGTGGCTACACCTTC. The encoded protein is CASSVDGGGGYTF.